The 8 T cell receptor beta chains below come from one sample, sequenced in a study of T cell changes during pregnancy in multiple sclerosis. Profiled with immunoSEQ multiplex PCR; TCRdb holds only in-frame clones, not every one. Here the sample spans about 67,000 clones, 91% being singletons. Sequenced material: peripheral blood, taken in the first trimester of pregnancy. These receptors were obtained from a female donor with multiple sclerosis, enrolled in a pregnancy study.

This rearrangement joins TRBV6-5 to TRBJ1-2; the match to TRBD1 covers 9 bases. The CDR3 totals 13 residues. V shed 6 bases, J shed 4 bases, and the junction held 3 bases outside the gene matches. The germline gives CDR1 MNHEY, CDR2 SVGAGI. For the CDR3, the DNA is TGTGCCAGCAGCAAACAGGGGGCCTATGGCTACACCTTC. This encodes CASSKQGAYGYTF.

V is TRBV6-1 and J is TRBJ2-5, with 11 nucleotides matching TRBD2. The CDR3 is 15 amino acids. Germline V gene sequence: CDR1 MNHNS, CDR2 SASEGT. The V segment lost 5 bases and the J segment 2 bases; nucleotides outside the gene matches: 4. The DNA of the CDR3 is TGTGCCAGCAGTCTAGCGGGGGGCGGACAAGAGACCCAGTACTTC. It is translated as CASSLAGGGQETQYF.

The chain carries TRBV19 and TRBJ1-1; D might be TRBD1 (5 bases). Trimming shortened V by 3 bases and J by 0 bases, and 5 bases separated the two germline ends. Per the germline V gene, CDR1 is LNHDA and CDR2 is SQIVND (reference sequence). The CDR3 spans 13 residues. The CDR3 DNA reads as TGTGCCAGTAGTATGACAGTGAACACTGAAGCTTTCTTT. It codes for CASSMTVNTEAFF.

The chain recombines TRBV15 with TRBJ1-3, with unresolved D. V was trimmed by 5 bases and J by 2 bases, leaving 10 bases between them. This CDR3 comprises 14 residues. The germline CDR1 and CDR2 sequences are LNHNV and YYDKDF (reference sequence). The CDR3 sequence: CATSGGGTGNTIYF. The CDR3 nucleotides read TGTGCCACCAGCGGTGGAGGGACTGGAAACACCATATATTTT.

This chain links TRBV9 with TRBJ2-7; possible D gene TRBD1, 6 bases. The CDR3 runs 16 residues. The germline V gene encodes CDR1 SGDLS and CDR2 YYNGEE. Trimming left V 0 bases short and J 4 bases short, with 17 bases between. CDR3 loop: CASSVGGPVDPYEQYF. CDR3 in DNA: TGTGCCAGCAGCGTAGGGGGGCCTGTAGATCCTTACGAGCAGTACTTC.

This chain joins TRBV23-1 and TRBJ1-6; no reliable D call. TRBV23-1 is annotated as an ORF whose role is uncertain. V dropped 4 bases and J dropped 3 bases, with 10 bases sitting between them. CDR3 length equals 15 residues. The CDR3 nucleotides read TGCGCCAGCAGTCGGCCAATCGTCTATAATTCACCCCTCCACTTT. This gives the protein CASSRPIVYNSPLHF.

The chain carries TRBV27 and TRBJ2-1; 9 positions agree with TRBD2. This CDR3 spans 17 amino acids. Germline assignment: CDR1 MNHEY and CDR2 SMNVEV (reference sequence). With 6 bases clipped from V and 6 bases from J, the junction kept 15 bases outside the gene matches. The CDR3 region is CASRRYPRTSEPNEQFF. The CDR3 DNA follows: TGTGCCAGCAGGCGATACCCTAGGACTAGCGAACCCAATGAGCAGTTCTTC.

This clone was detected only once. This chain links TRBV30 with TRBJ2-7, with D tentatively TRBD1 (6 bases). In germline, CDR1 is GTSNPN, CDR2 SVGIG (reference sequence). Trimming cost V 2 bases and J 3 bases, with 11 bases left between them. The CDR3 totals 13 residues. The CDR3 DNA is TGTGCCTGGAGTCAGGGGAGTCACTACGAGCAGTACTTC. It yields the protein CAWSQGSHYEQYF.